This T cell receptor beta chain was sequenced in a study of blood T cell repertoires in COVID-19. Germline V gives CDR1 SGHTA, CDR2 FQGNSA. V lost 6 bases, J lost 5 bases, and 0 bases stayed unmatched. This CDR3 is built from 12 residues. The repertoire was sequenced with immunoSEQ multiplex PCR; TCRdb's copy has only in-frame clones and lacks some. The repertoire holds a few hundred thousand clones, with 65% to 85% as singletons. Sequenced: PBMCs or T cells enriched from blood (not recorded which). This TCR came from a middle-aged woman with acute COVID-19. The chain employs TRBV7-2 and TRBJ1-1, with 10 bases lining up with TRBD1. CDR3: CASRGQGTEAFF. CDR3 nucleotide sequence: TGTGCCAGCAGGGGACAGGGGACTGAAGCTTTCTTT.